The clone carrying this T cell receptor beta chain was detected only a few times. The antigen is not known. Regarding treatment: 10-day PBMC culture with coronavirus spike peptide pools or control peptides (ViraFEST assay). This sample was taken from a study of vaccination and CD4 T cells after COVID-19. Oncomine TCR Beta short-read sequencing was applied to DNA from cultured CD4+ T cells. One entry per CDR3 protein results from TCRdb running MiXCR on the PCR reads. The repertoire holds about 15,000 distinct CDR3 sequences, with approximately 42% as singletons. The TCR sequence derives from a human donor with COVID-19. Sequenced sample: cultured CD4+ T cells from blood.

CDR3 sequence: CASSWRTSGSSTDTQYF. The CDR3, as DNA: TGTGCCAGCAGTTGGAGAACTAGCGGTTCTAGCACAGATACGCAGTATTTT. The V and J genes are TRBV6-2 or TRBV6-3 and TRBJ2-3; 8 bases fit TRBD2. This CDR3 comprises 17 residues. V gave up 4 bases and J gave up 0 bases; unmatched junction bases: 9. Germline values: CDR1 MNHEY, CDR2 SVGEGT.